Below, 9 T cell receptor beta chains from the same sample are listed, as sequenced in a study of identifying expanded T cells in peripheral blood. This table comes from immunoSEQ multiplex PCR, and its TCRdb copy is limited to in-frame clones, with some not included. The table has under 85,000 clones, about four fifths seen once. Sequenced sample: blood. Receptors were obtained from a person aged 18 to 69 in good health.

The rearrangement links TRBV4-3 to TRBJ2-1; unclear D gene. V lost 0 bases and J lost 1, with 16 bases in between. The CDR3 has 18 amino acids. CDR1 is LGHNA and CDR2 is YSLEER in the germline V gene. CDR3 bases: TGCGCCAGCAGCCAAGATTCCCCCTTCGGTTCTTCCTACAATGAGCAGTTCTTC. As protein: CASSQDSPFGSSYNEQFF.

The V and J genes are TRBV6-5 and TRBJ2-7; 8 nucleotides match TRBD1. The CDR3 extends over 16 amino acids. Germline loops: CDR1 MNHEY, CDR2 SVGAGI. The trim removed 0 bases at V and 1 base at J, leaving 5 bases unmatched. The CDR3: CASSYSGGTGSYEQYF. For the CDR3, the DNA is TGTGCCAGCAGTTACTCGGGTGGGACAGGTTCCTACGAGCAGTACTTC.

The CDR3 is CATRSAGDEQFF. CDR3 sequence (DNA): TGTGCCACCAGGTCCGCGGGGGATGAGCAGTTCTTC. This chain connects TRBV10-3 to TRBJ2-1; 7 bases agree with TRBD2. From germline, CDR1 is ENHRY and CDR2 SYGVKD. The V gene end was trimmed by 10 bases and the J gene end by 8 bases; junction bases not matched to a gene: 8. This CDR3 spans 12 amino acids.

The chain recombines TRBV12-5 with TRBJ2-1; D unresolved. Germline V gene lookup returns CDR1 LGHNT and CDR2 FRNRAP. This CDR3 is 13 amino acids long. V lost 2 bases, J lost 6 bases, and 8 bases lay in between. The CDR3 DNA reads TGTGCTAGTGGTTTGTCCCTAAGCAATGAGCAGTTCTTC. It is translated as CASGLSLSNEQFF.

This chain uses TRBV28 with TRBJ1-5; 8 bases are shared with TRBD1. Germline V gene data show CDR1 as MDHEN and CDR2 as SYDVKM. This CDR3 has 17 amino acids. With V trimmed by 6 bases and J by 6 bases, 16 bases remained unmatched. CDR3 DNA: TGTGCCAGCAGCGTCAATACGGGACAGGCGGAAAGTCAGCCCCAGCATTTT. It translates to CASSVNTGQAESQPQHF.

The chain links TRBV11-3 to TRBJ2-5; D remains ambiguous. Germline CDR1 reads SGHNT; CDR2 reads YENEEA. This CDR3 is built from 16 residues. The ends were cut back, 5 bases at V and 0 bases at J, with 16 bases in the middle. CDR3 in amino acids: CASSLGNADYQETQYF. The DNA for the CDR3 is TGTGCCAGCAGCCTGGGGAACGCCGATTACCAAGAGACCCAGTACTTC.

CDR3 nucleotides: TGTGCCACCAGCAGAGATCCTTCGGGGGTGGAGACCCAGTACTTC. Protein product: CATSRDPSGVETQYF. V usage is TRBV15 and J usage is TRBJ2-5, with D perhaps TRBD2 (6 bases). Germline-derived CDR1 and CDR2 are LNHNV and YYDKDF (reference sequence). V was clipped by 0 bases and J by 5 bases, with 13 bases between them. The CDR3 has 15 residues.

This rearrangement joins TRBV21-1 to TRBJ2-3; the listed D gene, TRBD2, was not tested against the DNA. TRBV21-1 is designated a pseudogene. This CDR3 is 17 amino acids long. Written as DNA, the CDR3 is TGTGCCAGCAGCAAAGTTTGGACTAGCGGGAGTGCAGATACGCAGTATTTT. Protein sequence: CASSKVWTSGSADTQYF.

The gene calls are TRBV6-5 and TRBJ2-3, with TRBD2 matching 11 bases. The CDR3 extends over 14 amino acids. The junction had 3 bases not matched to a gene; V was cut back by 5 bases and J by 5 bases. Germline loops: CDR1 MNHEY, CDR2 SVGAGI. The CDR3 bases are TGTGCCAGCAGTGGACTAGCGGGTTTAGATACGCAGTATTTT. Its translation: CASSGLAGLDTQYF.